A selection of T cell receptor beta chains follows, all from one sample in a study of cytomegalovirus exposure and HLA in healthy donors. Here immunoSEQ multiplex PCR was the method, and the copy in TCRdb shows in-frame clones only, minus some. Counted here are 80,000 to 100,000 clones, approximately 84% occurring once; the ten biggest clones make up around 6.3%. The sequencing input was PBMCs. Receptor source: a man between 18 and 29 years old in good health and CMV-seropositive. CDR3s include the opening cysteine and the closing phenylalanine or tryptophan. D genes are given only for firm matches. Size values are once, few and many counts, or a class for expanded clones, and some rows have none.

TRBJ2-7 TRBV7-9 NA TRBD1 19 CASSFSRPRLRDRYYEQYF TGTGCCAGCAGCTTTTCCCGACCAAGACTCCGGGACAGATACTACGAGCAGTACTTC
TRBJ2-4 TRBV4-3 NA TRBD2 15 CASSPERGVKNIQYF TGCGCCAGCAGTCCCGAGCGGGGGGTCAAAAACATTCAGTACTTC
TRBJ2-5 TRBV4-3 NA TRBD2 17 CASSQAGSGGPQETQYF TGCGCCAGCAGCCAAGCCGGTAGCGGGGGACCCCAAGAGACCCAGTACTTC
TRBJ1-1 TRBV5-1 NA TRBD1 15 CASSLFTGDNTEAFF TGCGCCAGCAGCTTGTTCACAGGGGATAACACTGAAGCTTTCTTT
TRBJ2-5 TRBV7-2 NA TRBD1 14 CASSRQTGGETQYF TGTGCCAGCAGCCGGCAAACAGGGGGGGAGACCCAGTACTTC
TRBJ1-5 TRBV5-6 NA NA 16 CASSFQGFSSNQPQHF TGTGCCAGCAGCTTCCAGGGGTTTAGTAGCAATCAGCCCCAGCATTTT
TRBJ1-1 TRBV13 NA NA 12 CASSPPRGEAFF TGTGCCAGCAGCCCCCCCCGAGGTGAAGCTTTCTTT
TRBJ1-1 TRBV6-6 NA NA 15 CASTYRQIKFAEAFF TGTGCCAGCACCTACAGACAGATCAAGTTCGCTGAAGCTTTCTTT
TRBJ2-7 TRBV11-3 NA TRBD1 14 CASSLGTGSREQYF TGTGCCAGCAGCTTAGGGACAGGGTCCCGCGAGCAGTACTTC
TRBJ1-5 TRBV6-5 NA TRBD1 12 CASSDRAQPQHF TGTGCCAGCAGTGACAGGGCCCAGCCCCAGCATTTT
TRBJ2-1 TRBV6-6 NA TRBD2 16 CASSYRGLATSNEQFF TGTGCCAGCAGTTATAGGGGACTAGCGACGTCGAATGAGCAGTTCTTC
TRBJ1-2 TRBV25-1 once TRBD1 17 CASSDINGNRGGYGYTF TGTGCCAGCAGTGATATCAATGGGAACAGGGGCGGCTATGGCTACACCTTC
TRBJ1-1 TRBV5-6 NA NA 15 CASSLTGLSGTEAFF TGTGCCAGCAGCTTGACGGGACTCTCTGGGACTGAAGCTTTCTTT
TRBJ1-4 TRBV6-5 once NA 15 CASRLAGGANEKLFF TGTGCCAGCAGATTGGCGGGGGGGGCTAATGAAAAACTGTTTTTT
TRBJ2-1 TRBV10-1 NA TRBD2 13 CASAAGGTHPQFF TGCGCCAGCGCAGCGGGAGGGACCCACCCGCAGTTCTTC
TRBJ2-1 TRBV2 NA NA 14 CASSEDSSYNEQFF TGTGCCAGCAGTGAGGATAGCAGTTACAATGAGCAGTTCTTC
TRBJ1-2 TRBV2 few NA 13 CASSLGQGDGYTF TGTGCCAGCAGTTTAGGTCAGGGCGATGGCTACACCTTC
TRBJ2-1 TRBV7-9 NA TRBD2 18 CASSLGPVAGENYNEQFF TGTGCCAGCAGCTTAGGCCCCGTAGCGGGGGAGAACTACAATGAGCAGTTCTTC
TRBJ1-6 TRBV5-5 NA NA 17 CASSPPRGRQNNSPLHF TGTGCCAGCAGCCCCCCGCGGGGGAGGCAGAATAATTCACCCCTCCACTTT
TRBJ2-7 TRBV19 NA TRBD2 14 CASSIGGSSTEQYF TGTGCCAGTAGTATCGGGGGGAGCTCCACCGAGCAGTACTTC
TRBJ2-5 TRBV7-8 NA NA 14 CASSLVDLKETQYF TGTGCCAGCAGCTTAGTTGACTTAAAAGAGACCCAGTACTTC
TRBJ1-1 TRBV5-1 NA NA 14 CASSSTTGNTEAFF TGCGCCAGCAGCTCTACAACAGGGAACACTGAAGCTTTCTTT
TRBJ2-7 TRBV7-9 NA TRBD2 18 CASSSTGTETSGSDEQYF TGTGCCAGCAGTTCCACCGGGACCGAAACTAGCGGGAGCGACGAGCAGTACTTC
TRBJ1-2 TRBV9 NA TRBD1 15 CASSTKGQGANGYTF TGTGCCAGCAGCACAAAGGGACAGGGGGCGAATGGCTACACCTTC
TRBJ2-2 TRBV12-5 NA TRBD2 16 CASGMGLAGNTGELFF TGTGCTAGTGGGATGGGGCTAGCGGGTAACACCGGGGAGCTGTTTTTT
TRBJ2-1 TRBV28 NA TRBD2 16 CASSSLAGVAGNEQFF TGTGCCAGCAGTTCCCTAGCGGGAGTAGCAGGCAATGAGCAGTTCTTC
TRBJ2-7 TRBV29-1 NA NA 11 CSVGLSYEQYF TGCAGCGTTGGGCTGTCCTACGAGCAGTACTTC
TRBJ2-7 TRBV7-2 NA NA 16 CASSLGSPGLGYEQYF TGTGCCAGCAGCTTAGGCTCCCCGGGTTTAGGCTACGAGCAGTACTTC
TRBJ1-4 TRBV5-1 NA NA 15 CASSWVGGTNEKLFF TGCGCCAGCAGCTGGGTTGGGGGGACTAATGAAAAACTGTTTTTT
TRBJ1-6 TRBV7-9 NA NA 18 CASSLTLPGSSYNSPLHF TGTGCCAGCAGCTTAACCCTTCCCGGTTCGTCCTATAATTCACCCCTCCACTTT
TRBJ2-7 TRBV29-1 NA NA 13 CSVASLGGLEQYF TGCAGCGTAGCTAGTTTGGGGGGGCTCGAGCAGTACTTC
TRBJ1-5 TRBV19 NA NA 17 CASTTVGMGGSNQPQHF TGTGCCAGTACCACCGTTGGTATGGGGGGTTCCAATCAGCCCCAGCATTTT
TRBJ2-7 TRBV28 NA TRBD2 14 CASSLSGGAYEQYF TGTGCCAGCAGTTTATCCGGGGGGGCCTACGAGCAGTACTTC
TRBJ2-4 TRBV19 NA NA 13 CASSGLALNIQYF TGTGCCAGTAGCGGACTCGCCTTAAACATTCAGTACTTC
TRBJ2-7 TRBV7-2 NA TRBD2 16 CASSFFLAASLYEQYF TGTGCCAGCAGCTTTTTCCTAGCGGCCTCCCTCTACGAGCAGTACTTC
TRBJ1-3 TRBV4-2 once NA 15 CASSQERDSGNTIYF TGTGCCAGCAGCCAAGAGCGGGACTCTGGAAACACCATATATTTT
TRBJ1-1 TRBV6-1 NA NA 15 CASSELRSERTEAFF TGTGCCAGCAGTGAATTGCGGAGCGAAAGGACTGAAGCTTTCTTT
TRBJ1-2 TRBV7-2 NA TRBD1 13 CASSPGGRVSYTF TGTGCCAGCAGCCCAGGGGGCAGGGTGAGCTACACCTTC
TRBJ2-7 TRBV10-3 NA TRBD2 13 CATGLAGVGEQYF TGTGCCACCGGACTAGCGGGAGTCGGCGAGCAGTACTTC